This T cell receptor beta chain came from a study of blood T cell repertoires in COVID-19. Overall study: The study drew acute and convalescent COVID-19 samples from the United States, Italy and Spain. From T cells, B-cell-depleted T cells, or PBMCs came the material, which was cDNA or gDNA.

The CDR3 totals 14 residues. Per the germline V gene, CDR1 is MGHRA and CDR2 is YSYEKL. The ends lost 3 bases at V and 6 bases at J; junction bases unmatched: 5. Produced via immunoSEQ multiplex PCR; TCRdb's table is partial and in-frame only. The sample holds about 200,000 clones, around nine tenths seen once. The sequence was collected from a man younger than 35 with active or convalescent COVID-19. The chain recombines TRBV4-1 with TRBJ1-1; 9 bases align to TRBD1. Input material: peripheral blood. CDR3 sequence: CASSHRDRAAEAFF. The DNA of the CDR3 is TGCGCCAGCAGCCACCGGGACAGGGCCGCTGAAGCTTTCTTT.